One and the same sample provided the 27 T cell receptor beta chains below, sequenced in a study of OX40 agonist ivuxolimab in advanced cancers. To prepare the library, the immunoSEQ multiplex PCR assay was applied. In TCRdb, the immuneACCESS table is reduced to in-frame sequences with V and J assigned. These tables do not hold every clone; where another copy was compared, an unresolved V gene accounts for under half, and the others remain unexplained. For this sample the table gives 45,000 to 60,000 clones, of which 80% were detected only once. Together, the top ten hold roughly 4.6% of the sample. The source was CD4+ or CD8+ T cells sorted from blood, collected in a trial of the OX40 agonist ivuxolimab. All receptors come from an adult with an advanced solid tumor such as melanoma, head and neck, liver or kidney cancer.

This clone was picked up a small number of times. The chain combines TRBV29-1 with TRBJ1-1, with 10 bases fitting TRBD1. Trimming took 7 bases from V and 7 from J; bases not matched to a gene: 12. CDR3 length: 14 residues. Per germline, CDR1 SQVTM and CDR2 ANQGSEA. The CDR3 DNA reads as TGCAGCGCACGCAGAGGGACAGGGGTGGATGAAGCTTTCTTT. Amino acid sequence: CSARRGTGVDEAFF.

The chain carries TRBV6-5 and TRBJ1-3; D is uncertain. Germline lookup yields CDR1 MNHEY and CDR2 SVGAGI. V shed 0 bases and J shed 1 base, with 10 bases lying between them. This CDR3 comprises 16 residues. CDR3 amino acids: CASSYSGMGSGNTIYF. The CDR3 region has the DNA TGTGCCAGCAGTTACTCCGGGATGGGATCTGGAAACACCATATATTTT.

This chain connects TRBV5-1 to TRBJ2-3; 14 nucleotides match TRBD2. The CDR3 has 17 residues. CDR1 SGHRS and CDR2 YFSETQ come from the germline V gene. The J segment lost 5 bases and the V segment lost 4 bases, leaving 9 bases of the junction unmatched. The CDR3 DNA reads as TGCGCCAGCAGCACGCGGACTAGCGGGAGGCAGGTAGATACGCAGTATTTT. Translation gives CASSTRTSGRQVDTQYF. The full variable domain, completed using reference TRBV5-1 and TRBJ2-3, is KAGVTQTPRYLIKTRGQQVTLSCSPISGHRSVSWYQQTPGQGLQFLFEYFSETQRNKGNFPGRFSGRQFSNSRSEMNVSTLELGDSALYLCASSTRTSGRQVDTQYFGPGTRLTVL.

This chain joins TRBV5-8 and TRBJ1-2, with D perhaps TRBD1 (5 bases). The CDR3 sequence is 16 residues long. CDR1 is SGHTS and CDR2 is YDEGEE in the germline V gene. The germline V and J ends were trimmed by 5 bases and 2 bases, with 19 bases remaining between them. CDR3 nucleotides: TGTGCCAGCAGATCTATGGGGGGACGGAGAAACTATGGCTACACCTTC. It specifies CASRSMGGRRNYGYTF.

The genes are TRBV18 and TRBJ1-1; possible D gene TRBD1, 6 bases. CDR1 KGHSH and CDR2 LQKENI come from the germline V gene. This CDR3 comprises 15 residues. V dropped 5 bases and J dropped 4 bases, with 17 bases sitting between them. The CDR3 region is CASSASSGDPTEAFF. The CDR3 region has the DNA TGTGCCAGCTCAGCATCCTCAGGGGATCCCACTGAAGCTTTCTTT.

V is TRBV7-9 and J is TRBJ2-3, with TRBD2 as a possible D gene (5 bases). V lost 5 bases and J lost 0, with 6 bases in between. Per germline, CDR1 SEHNR and CDR2 FQNEAQ (reference sequence). The CDR3 is 13 amino acids. This chain's CDR3 is CASSRTSTDTQYF. CDR3 coding DNA: TGTGCCAGCAGCAGGACTAGCACAGATACGCAGTATTTT. Filled out from reference TRBV7-9 and TRBJ2-3, the complete variable domain reads DTGVSQNPRHKITKRGQNVTFRCDPISEHNRLYWYRQTLGQGPEFLTYFQNEAQLEKSRLLSDRFSAERPKGSFSTLEIQRTEQGDSAMYLCASSRTSTDTQYFGPGTRLTVL.

The V gene is TRBV18, the J gene TRBJ1-2, with 7 positions matching TRBD1. V was clipped by 8 bases and J by 2 bases; unmatched bases: 14. Germline assignment: CDR1 KGHSH and CDR2 LQKENI. The CDR3 runs 16 residues. CDR3: CASRRSGGARNYGYTF. The CDR3 nucleotides are TGTGCCAGCCGAAGATCAGGGGGGGCCCGGAACTATGGCTACACCTTC.

The gene calls are TRBV28 and TRBJ1-4; 10 nucleotides line up with TRBD1. Unmatched junction bases numbered 6, after V lost 4 bases and J lost 7 bases. CDR1 and CDR2 (germline): MDHEN, SYDVKM. There are 15 residues in the CDR3. DNA for the CDR3: TGTGCCAGCAGTTCAACGACAGGGGGCAGTGAAAAACTGTTTTTT. Translating it yields CASSSTTGGSEKLFF.

This clone was seen only a few times. The chain combines TRBV9 with TRBJ2-1; D is perhaps TRBD2 (6 bases). The germline CDR1 and CDR2 sequences are SGDLS and YYNGEE. The CDR3 spans 17 residues. Between the trimmed V and J ends, which lost 0 bases and 4 bases, there was a span of 17 bases. CDR3 sequence reads: CASSVVSSRAGYNEQFF. Written as DNA, the CDR3 is TGTGCCAGCAGCGTAGTGTCGTCCCGGGCGGGATACAATGAGCAGTTCTTC.

For this clone: Other DNA sequences within the sample encode an identical CDR3. This chain uses TRBV19 with TRBJ1-2; tentatively, D is TRBD1 (5 bases). This CDR3 contains 15 residues. Trimming shortened V by 1 base and J by 2 bases, and 11 bases separated the two germline ends. The germline CDR1 and CDR2 sequences are LNHDA and SQIVND (reference sequence). CDR3 in DNA: TGTGCCAGTAGTATAGTGGGCCAGGGAAACTATGGCTACACCTTC. Its translation: CASSIVGQGNYGYTF. Variable domain in full (rest from reference TRBV19 and TRBJ1-2): DGGITQSPKYLFRKEGQNVTLSCEQNLNHDAMYWYRQDPGQGLRLIYYSQIVNDFQKGDIAEGYSVSREKKESFPLTVTSAQKNPTAFYLCASSIVGQGNYGYTFGSGTRLTVV.

The chain couples TRBV28 to TRBJ2-5, with D possibly called TRBD1 or TRBD2 (7 bases each). V was pared by 2 bases and J by 5 bases, with 18 bases between. The CDR3 has 16 residues. Germline V gene lookup returns CDR1 MDHEN and CDR2 SYDVKM. The CDR3 region is CASSLPRGGGWETQYF. In nucleotides, the CDR3 is TGTGCCAGCAGTTTACCGCGGGGAGGGGGCTGGGAGACCCAGTACTTC.

The chain joins TRBV5-8 to TRBJ1-1, with D hard to call. V gave up 2 bases and J gave up 2 bases, with 10 bases separating them. Germline CDR1 SGHTS, CDR2 YDEGEE. The CDR3 covers 14 residues. CDR3 in amino acids: CASSFVAGNTEAFF. Here the CDR3 DNA reads TGTGCCAGCAGCTTTGTGGCAGGTAACACTGAAGCTTTCTTT. Variable domain in full (rest from reference TRBV5-8 and TRBJ1-1): EAGVTQSPTHLIKTRGQQATLRCSPISGHTSVYWYQQALGLGLQFLLWYDEGEERNRGNFPPRFSGRQFPNYSSELNVNALELEDSALYLCASSFVAGNTEAFFGQGTRLTVV.

This rearrangement joins TRBV6-5 to TRBJ2-7; D possibly uses TRBD1 or TRBD2 (6 bases each). The CDR3 loop spans 14 amino acids. V was clipped by 5 bases and J by 6 bases, with 17 bases between them. CDR1 and CDR2 from the germline V gene are MNHEY and SVGAGI. The CDR3 reads CASSLGGSGVEQYF. In DNA, the CDR3 is TGTGCCAGCAGTCTCGGGGGTTCAGGGGTCGAGCAGTACTTC.

The gene calls are TRBV12-2 and TRBJ2-1. TRBV12-2 is reported as a pseudogene. The CDR3 length is 15 residues. In DNA form, the CDR3 reads TGTGCAAGTCGCTGGTTAAAGGGGGGCCTCAATGAGCAGTTCTTC. Residues: CASRWLKGGLNEQFF.

The chain employs TRBV7-9 and TRBJ1-2; weak D call: TRBD1 (6 bases). The CDR3 sequence is 15 residues long. V was shortened by 2 bases and J by 5 bases, with 15 bases between the two germline ends. Germline-derived CDR1 and CDR2 are SEHNR and FQNEAQ (reference sequence). CDR3 DNA sequence: TGTGCCAGCAGCTTATGGACAGAGGATCTATATGGCTACACCTTC. Its protein is CASSLWTEDLYGYTF. Variable domain in full (rest from reference TRBV7-9 and TRBJ1-2): DTGVSQNPRHKITKRGQNVTFRCDPISEHNRLYWYRQTLGQGPEFLTYFQNEAQLEKSRLLSDRFSAERPKGSFSTLEIQRTEQGDSAMYLCASSLWTEDLYGYTFGSGTRLTVV.

This chain joins TRBV5-1 and TRBJ1-2, with D maybe TRBD1 (6 bases). Germline V gene data show CDR1 as SGHRS and CDR2 as YFSETQ. There are 18 residues in the CDR3. The ends were cut back, 5 bases at V and 2 bases at J, with 25 bases in the middle. CDR3 sequence reads: CASRPRATGPGRNYGYTF. CDR3 in DNA: TGCGCCAGCAGACCCCGGGCTACAGGGCCGGGGAGGAACTATGGCTACACCTTC.

The V and J genes are TRBV27 and TRBJ2-2; the D is unclear. Between the trimmed V and J ends, which lost 3 bases and 1 base, there was a span of 6 bases. CDR3 length equals 14 residues. Germline assignment: CDR1 MNHEY and CDR2 SMNVEV (reference sequence). CDR3 coding DNA: TGTGCCAGCAGTTTTGTACAGAACACCGGGGAGCTGTTTTTT. Translating gives CASSFVQNTGELFF.

V gene TRBV4-3 combines with J gene TRBJ1-2; possibly TRBD1 for D (5 bases). This CDR3 comprises 19 residues. With 0 bases removed from V and 3 bases from J, the gap between germline ends came to 23 bases. Germline V lookup: CDR1 LGHNA, CDR2 YSLEER. CDR3: CASSQDLLRDGSFYYGYTF. Here the CDR3 DNA reads TGCGCCAGCAGCCAAGATCTCCTTAGGGACGGAAGCTTTTACTATGGCTACACCTTC.

Written as DNA, the CDR3 is TGCGCCAGCAGCCAAGACCCCGGGACTAGCGGGGTGTCGGCCCAGTACTTC. As protein: CASSQDPGTSGVSAQYF. The chain is built from TRBV4-3 and TRBJ2-5; TRBD2 matches 13 bases. The germline V gene encodes CDR1 LGHNA and CDR2 YSLEER. V dropped 0 bases and J dropped 9; count of bases not matched to a gene: 10. The CDR3 extends over 17 amino acids.

This clone occurred a few times. Other DNA variants within this sample encode the same CDR3. The gene calls are TRBV5-6 and TRBJ1-1, with unresolved D. Germline V gives CDR1 SGHDT, CDR2 YYEEEE. CDR3 size: 13 residues. Between the trimmed V and J ends, which lost 0 bases and 0 bases, there was a span of 3 bases. The CDR3 DNA is TGTGCCAGCAGCTTGGGCCTGAACACTGAAGCTTTCTTT. As protein: CASSLGLNTEAFF.

The DNA for the CDR3 is TGTGCCAGCAGCCTTATCCGCGGGAGAAGCTACGAGCAGTACTTC. This gives the protein CASSLIRGRSYEQYF. The chain combines TRBV7-9 with TRBJ2-7; TRBD2 matches 7 bases. The V gene end was trimmed by 5 bases and the J gene end by 3 bases; junction bases not matched to a gene: 10. Germline assignment: CDR1 SEHNR and CDR2 FQNEAQ (reference sequence). The CDR3 contains 15 residues.

The J gene is TRBJ2-3, the V gene TRBV2; D not resolved. The CDR3 consists of 16 residues. V lost 6 bases, J lost 0 bases, and 16 bases lay in between. Germline V gives CDR1 SNHLY, CDR2 FYNNEI. For the CDR3, the DNA is TGTGCCAGCAGCCCCCTAGGGTCCTCTAGCACAGATACGCAGTATTTT. Amino acids: CASSPLGSSSTDTQYF.

This chain uses TRBV29-1 with TRBJ2-5; a weak D match, TRBD2 (6 bases). From germline, CDR1 is SQVTM and CDR2 ANQGSEA. The CDR3 contains 11 residues. The V and J ends lost 6 bases and 4 bases respectively, with 9 bases between them. CDR3 in amino acids: CSVRESETQYF. CDR3 coding DNA: TGCAGCGTGCGGGAATCAGAGACCCAGTACTTC.

The V and J genes are TRBV6-1 and TRBJ1-6; D remains unclear. V shed 4 bases and J shed 8 bases, with 15 bases lying between them. Germline lookup yields CDR1 MNHNS and CDR2 SASEGT. This CDR3 comprises 15 residues. The CDR3 loop reads CASSVGRLVDSPLHF. The CDR3 nucleotides read TGTGCCAGCAGTGTAGGCAGGCTCGTCGATTCACCCCTCCACTTT.

The J gene is TRBJ2-1, the V gene TRBV4-3, with D uncertain. Trimming pared 3 bases from V and 8 bases from J, leaving 11 bases between. The CDR3 runs 13 residues. Germline CDR1 LGHNA, CDR2 YSLEER. CDR3: CASSHAVEYEQFF. CDR3 nucleotide sequence: TGCGCCAGCAGCCACGCCGTGGAGTATGAGCAGTTCTTC.

The chain joins TRBV10-3 to TRBJ2-1; 8 bases line up with TRBD1. CDR1 and CDR2 (germline): ENHRY, SYGVKD. J was trimmed by 5 bases and V by 7 bases; bases with no gene match: 7. The CDR3 length is 14 residues. In DNA, the CDR3 is TGTGCCATCAACAGGGCAGGGGGCAACAATGAGCAGTTCTTC. Protein sequence: CAINRAGGNNEQFF.

This rearrangement joins TRBV7-8 to TRBJ2-6; 7 nucleotides agree with TRBD1. This CDR3 spans 16 amino acids. V shed 0 bases and J 5 bases; nucleotides not matched to a gene: 4. Germline lookup yields CDR1 SGHVS and CDR2 FQNEAQ. In DNA form, the CDR3 reads TGTGCCAGCAGCTTAGCGGTACAGGGGCGGGCCAACGTCCTGACTTTC. It encodes CASSLAVQGRANVLTF.